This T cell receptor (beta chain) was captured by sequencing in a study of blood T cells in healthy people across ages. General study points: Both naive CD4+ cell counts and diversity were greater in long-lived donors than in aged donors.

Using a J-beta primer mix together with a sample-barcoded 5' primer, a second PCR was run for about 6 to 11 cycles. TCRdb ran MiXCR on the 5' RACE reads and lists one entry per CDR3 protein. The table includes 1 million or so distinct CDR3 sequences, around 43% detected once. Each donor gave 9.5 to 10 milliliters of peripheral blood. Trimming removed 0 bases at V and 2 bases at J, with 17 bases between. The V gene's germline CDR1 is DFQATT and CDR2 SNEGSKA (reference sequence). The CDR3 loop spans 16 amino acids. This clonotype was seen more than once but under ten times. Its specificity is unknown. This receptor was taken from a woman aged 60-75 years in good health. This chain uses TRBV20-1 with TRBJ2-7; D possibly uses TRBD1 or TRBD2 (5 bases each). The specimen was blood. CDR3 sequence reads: CSARDKNSVRAYEQYF. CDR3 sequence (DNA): TGCAGTGCTAGAGATAAGAATAGCGTCAGGGCCTACGAGCAGTACTTC.